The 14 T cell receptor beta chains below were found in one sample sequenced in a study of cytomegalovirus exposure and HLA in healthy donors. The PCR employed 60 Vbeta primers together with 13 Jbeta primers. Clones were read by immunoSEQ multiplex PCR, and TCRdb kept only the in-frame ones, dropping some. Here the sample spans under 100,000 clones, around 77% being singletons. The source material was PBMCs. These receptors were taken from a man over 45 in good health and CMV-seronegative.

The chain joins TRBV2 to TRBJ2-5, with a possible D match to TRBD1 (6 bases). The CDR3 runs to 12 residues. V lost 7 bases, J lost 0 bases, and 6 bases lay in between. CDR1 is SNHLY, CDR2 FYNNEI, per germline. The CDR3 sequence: CASNRDQETQYF. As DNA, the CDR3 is TGTGCCAGCAACAGGGACCAAGAGACCCAGTACTTC.

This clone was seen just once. In DNA, the CDR3 is TGTGCTAGTGGTTTGGTACGGGGACAGGGGGTCGGGGAGCTGTTTTTT. Translation: CASGLVRGQGVGELFF. This chain uses TRBV12-5 with TRBJ2-2; 11 nucleotides agree with TRBD1. With V trimmed by 0 bases and J by 7 bases, 4 bases remained unmatched. Germline V CDR1 and CDR2: LGHNT, FRNRAP. CDR3 size: 16 residues.

This CDR3 is CASSPPGQLTDTQYF. CDR3 bases: TGTGCCAGCAGCCCGCCGGGACAACTCACAGATACGCAGTATTTT. V and J are TRBV14 and TRBJ2-3, with D tentatively TRBD1 (6 bases). This CDR3 spans 15 amino acids. CDR1 is SGHDN and CDR2 is FVKESK in the germline V gene. V lost 4 bases and J 2 bases, leaving 13 bases between the germline ends.

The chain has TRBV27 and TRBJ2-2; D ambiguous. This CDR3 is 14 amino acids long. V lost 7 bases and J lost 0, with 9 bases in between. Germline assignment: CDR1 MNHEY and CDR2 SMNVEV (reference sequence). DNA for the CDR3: TGTGCCAGCAACCCTAGTTCGAACACCGGGGAGCTGTTTTTT. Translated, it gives CASNPSSNTGELFF.

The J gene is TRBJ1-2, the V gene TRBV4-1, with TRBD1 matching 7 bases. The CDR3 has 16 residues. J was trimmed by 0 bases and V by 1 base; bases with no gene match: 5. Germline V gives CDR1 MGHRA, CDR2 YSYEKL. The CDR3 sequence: CASSQGPQGANYGYTF. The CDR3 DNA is TGCGCCAGCAGCCAAGGACCTCAGGGGGCTAACTATGGCTACACCTTC.

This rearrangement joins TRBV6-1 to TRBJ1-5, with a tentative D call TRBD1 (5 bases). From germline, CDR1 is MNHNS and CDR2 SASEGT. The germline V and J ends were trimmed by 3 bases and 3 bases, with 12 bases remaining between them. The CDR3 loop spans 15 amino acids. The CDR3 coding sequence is TGTGCCAGCAGTGACCGCGGGGGGTTCAATCAGCCCCAGCATTTT. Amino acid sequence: CASSDRGGFNQPQHF.

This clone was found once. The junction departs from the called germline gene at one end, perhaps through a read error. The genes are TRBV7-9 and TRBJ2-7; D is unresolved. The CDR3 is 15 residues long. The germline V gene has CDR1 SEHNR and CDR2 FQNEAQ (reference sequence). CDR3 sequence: CSSSLELASSYEQYF. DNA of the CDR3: TGTTCCAGCAGCTTAGAACTTGCTAGCTCCTACGAGCAGTACTTC.

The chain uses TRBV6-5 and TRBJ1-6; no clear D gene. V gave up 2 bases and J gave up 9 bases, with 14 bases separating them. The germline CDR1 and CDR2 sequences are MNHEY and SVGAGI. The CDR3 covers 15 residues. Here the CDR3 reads CASSYQASRSSPLHF. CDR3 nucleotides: TGTGCCAGCAGTTACCAAGCTTCGCGGAGTTCACCCCTCCACTTT.

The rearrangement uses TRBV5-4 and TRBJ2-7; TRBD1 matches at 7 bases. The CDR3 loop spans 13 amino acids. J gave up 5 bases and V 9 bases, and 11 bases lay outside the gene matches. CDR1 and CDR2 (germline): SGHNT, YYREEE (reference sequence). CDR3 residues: CATRQGYGNEQYF. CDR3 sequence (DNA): TGTGCCACCCGACAGGGCTACGGCAACGAGCAGTACTTC.

The CDR3 is CSATGVGTSGVYSYNEQFF. The CDR3 DNA reads as TGCAGCGCTACTGGGGTTGGGACTAGCGGGGTATACTCCTACAATGAGCAGTTCTTC. V usage is TRBV29-1 and J usage is TRBJ2-1; TRBD2 matches at 13 bases. The CDR3 has 19 residues. V shed 7 bases and J 0 bases; nucleotides not matched to a gene: 15. Per the germline V gene, CDR1 is SQVTM and CDR2 is ANQGSEA.

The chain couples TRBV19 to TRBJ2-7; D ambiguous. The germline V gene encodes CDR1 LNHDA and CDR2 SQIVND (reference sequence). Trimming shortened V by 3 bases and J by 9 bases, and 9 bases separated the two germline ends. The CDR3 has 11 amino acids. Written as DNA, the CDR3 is TGTGCCAGTAGTATTGCTGGGCGGCAGTACTTC. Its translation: CASSIAGRQYF.

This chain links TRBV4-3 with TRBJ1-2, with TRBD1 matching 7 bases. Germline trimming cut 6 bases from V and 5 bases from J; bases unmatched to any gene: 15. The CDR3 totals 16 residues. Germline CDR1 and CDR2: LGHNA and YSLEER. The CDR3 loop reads CASRGYIVGTDYGYTF. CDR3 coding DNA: TGCGCCAGCAGGGGCTACATCGTAGGGACAGATTATGGCTACACCTTC.

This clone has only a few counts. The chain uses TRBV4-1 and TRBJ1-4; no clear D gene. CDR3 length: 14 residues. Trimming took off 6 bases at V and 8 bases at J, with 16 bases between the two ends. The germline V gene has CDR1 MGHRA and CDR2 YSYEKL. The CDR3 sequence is CASSYDRDGEKLFF. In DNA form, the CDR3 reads TGCGCCAGCAGTTACGACCGAGACGGGGAAAAACTGTTTTTT.

The CDR3 reads CAWSGQGGRAFF. CDR3 nucleotide sequence: TGTGCCTGGAGCGGACAGGGGGGGAGAGCTTTCTTT. The rearrangement uses TRBV30 and TRBJ1-1; 10 positions agree with TRBD1. Germline CDR1 is GTSNPN and CDR2 is SVGIG (reference sequence). V was pared by 3 bases and J by 10 bases, with 5 bases of the junction left unmatched. The CDR3 length is 12 residues.